The rows below give T cell receptor beta chains drawn from one sample of a study of blood T cell repertoires in COVID-19. The table came from immunoSEQ multiplex PCR; TCRdb's copy has only in-frame clones and leaves some out. The profile covers about 190,000 clones, with more than 75% appearing a single time and less than 20% taken by the ten largest. The sequenced sample was PBMCs or T cells enriched from blood (not recorded which). These receptors came from a woman between 45 and 60 years old with acute COVID-19. The CDR3 runs from the conserved cysteine through the conserved F or W. The D gene is left open where the match is weak. Rows may omit the clone size; those that give it use once, few, many or a size class.

abundance: -; d_gene: -; j_gene: TRBJ1-5; v_gene: TRBV28; CDR3aa: CGSLGGNQPQHF; CDR3nt: TGTGGGTCTTTAGGGGGCAATCAGCCCCAGCATTTT
abundance: few; d_gene: -; j_gene: TRBJ1-4; v_gene: TRBV5-1; CDR3aa: CASSFQGFNEKLFF; CDR3nt: TGCGCCAGCAGCTTCCAGGGCTTTAATGAAAAACTGTTTTTT
abundance: once; d_gene: -; j_gene: TRBJ1-1; v_gene: TRBV28; CDR3aa: CASSLDRGAQAFF; CDR3nt: TGTGCCAGCAGTTTGGATCGGGGGGCGCAAGCTTTCTTT
abundance: -; d_gene: -; j_gene: TRBJ2-3; v_gene: TRBV4-3; CDR3aa: CASSQYSRDTQYF; CDR3nt: TGCGCCAGCAGCCAATACAGTCGGGATACGCAGTATTTT
abundance: -; d_gene: TRBD2; j_gene: TRBJ2-3; v_gene: TRBV14; CDR3aa: CASSQDGTSGGTQYF; CDR3nt: TGTGCCAGCAGCCAAGATGGGACTAGCGGGGGTACGCAGTATTTT
abundance: -; d_gene: TRBD1; j_gene: TRBJ1-6; v_gene: TRBV11-2; CDR3aa: CASSHLGDSNSPLHF; CDR3nt: TGTGCCAGCAGCCACCTCGGGGACAGTAATTCACCCCTCCACTTT
abundance: -; d_gene: TRBD1; j_gene: TRBJ1-1; v_gene: TRBV7-8; CDR3aa: CASSYPGTGQAEAFF; CDR3nt: TGTGCCAGCAGCTACCCTGGGACAGGGCAGGCTGAAGCTTTCTTT
abundance: -; d_gene: -; j_gene: TRBJ1-6; v_gene: TRBV28; CDR3aa: CASSLQVNSPLHF; CDR3nt: TGTGCCAGCAGTTTACAGGTGAATTCACCCCTCCACTTT
abundance: -; d_gene: TRBD1; j_gene: TRBJ2-4; v_gene: TRBV7-2; CDR3aa: CASSLTGAEAKNIQYF; CDR3nt: TGTGCCAGCAGCCTTACAGGGGCGGAGGCCAAAAACATTCAGTACTTC
abundance: -; d_gene: -; j_gene: TRBJ2-2; v_gene: TRBV18; CDR3aa: CASSSDTGELFF; CDR3nt: TGTGCCAGCTCAAGCGACACCGGGGAGCTGTTTTTT
abundance: -; d_gene: -; j_gene: TRBJ1-5; v_gene: TRBV3-1/TRBV3-2; CDR3aa: CASSQGTGGNNQPQHF; CDR3nt: TGTGCCAGCAGCCAGGGGACCGGAGGGAACAATCAGCCCCAGCATTTT
abundance: -; d_gene: -; j_gene: TRBJ1-6; v_gene: TRBV27; CDR3aa: CASSLLTPGEDSPLHF; CDR3nt: TGTGCCAGCAGTTTATTAACTCCAGGGGAAGATTCACCCCTCCACTTT
abundance: -; d_gene: TRBD1; j_gene: TRBJ2-2; v_gene: TRBV6-6; CDR3aa: CASSPGQANTGELFF; CDR3nt: TGTGCCAGCAGCCCGGGACAGGCGAACACCGGGGAGCTGTTTTTT
abundance: -; d_gene: -; j_gene: TRBJ1-2; v_gene: TRBV29-1; CDR3aa: CSVEGRYGYTF; CDR3nt: TGCAGCGTCGAAGGTCGCTATGGCTACACCTTC
abundance: -; d_gene: -; j_gene: TRBJ1-2; v_gene: TRBV30; CDR3aa: CAWSAPRDKGSGYTF; CDR3nt: TGTGCCTGGAGTGCCCCCCGGGACAAAGGATCTGGCTACACCTTC
abundance: -; d_gene: TRBD1; j_gene: TRBJ1-6; v_gene: TRBV11-2; CDR3aa: CASSYGQGVNSPLHF; CDR3nt: TGTGCCAGCAGCTACGGACAGGGAGTTAATTCACCCCTCCACTTT
abundance: -; d_gene: -; j_gene: TRBJ1-1; v_gene: TRBV7-8; CDR3aa: CASTRARAGTEAFF; CDR3nt: TGTGCCAGCACCCGAGCCAGGGCGGGGACTGAAGCTTTCTTT